Listed below are T cell receptor beta chains from one sample, sequenced in a study of T cell repertoires in cytomegalovirus infection. TCRdb reanalysed the reads using MiXCR and keeps one entry per CDR3 protein. The data hold 550,000 to 700,000 distinct CDR3 sequences, with roughly 43% observed a single time. The antigens for these receptors are not known. This sample comprised cultured PBMCs, obtained from culture after CMV antigen stimulation. The receptor source for this set is a human donor in good health (CMV status not recorded). Some clones in this sample may be carry-over from other donors' samples. The CDR3 runs from the conserved cysteine through the conserved F or W. A D gene is named only where the DNA matches it firmly. The size entry is marked missing in some rows and otherwise reads once, few, many or a size class.

j_call d_call clone_size v_call cdr3_nt cdr3_aa
TRBJ2-5 TRBD2 few TRBV19 TGTGCCAGTAGCGACAGATGGACTAGCGGGTGGGAAGAGACCCAGTACTTC CASSDRWTSGWEETQYF
TRBJ1-6 - few TRBV6-2/TRBV6-3 TGTGCCAGCAGTTACTCGGGATGGCAGAAGTCCTCACCCCTCCACTTT CASSYSGWQKSSPLHF
TRBJ2-7 TRBD2 few TRBV7-2 TGTGCCAGCAGCTTAGCCCCTAGCGGGGGGCCGTACGAGCAGTACTTC CASSLAPSGGPYEQYF
TRBJ2-3 - - TRBV2 TGTGCCAGCAGTTGGGCGGGACAGCCCCCAGATACGCAGTATTTT CASSWAGQPPDTQYF
TRBJ1-5 TRBD1 few TRBV7-9 TGTGCCAGCAGCTTTACGGCCGGGACAGCGACCAATCAGCCCCAGCATTTT CASSFTAGTATNQPQHF
TRBJ1-1 - - TRBV10-3 - CAISEFGNGKNTEAFF
TRBJ2-3 TRBD1 - TRBV10-3 TGTGCCATCAATGCGGGACAGGGGGGTGATACGCAGTATTTT CAINAGQGGDTQYF
TRBJ2-7 TRBD1 - TRBV4-2 TGTGCCAGCAGGGGACAGGGGGCCAACGAGCAGTACTTC CASRGQGANEQYF
TRBJ2-7 TRBD1 - TRBV7-4 TGTGCCAGCAGCTTACATGGACAGGGACCCTACGAGCAGTACTTC CASSLHGQGPYEQYF
TRBJ2-7 - few TRBV10-3 TGTGCCATCAGAGGCCCCGGGACCACCCATCTCGAGCAGTACTTC CAIRGPGTTHLEQYF
TRBJ2-2 TRBD1 - TRBV2 TGTGCCAGCAGTCGGGACAGGGGGCTGGCCACCGGGGAGCTGTTTTTT CASSRDRGLATGELFF
TRBJ2-1 TRBD1 - TRBV6-2/TRBV6-3 TGTGCCAGCAGACGGACAGGGGGCCCTAACAATGAGCAGTTCTTC CASRRTGGPNNEQFF
TRBJ1-1 - - TRBV7-2 TGTGCCAGCAGCTTAGAGGTCCTCACTGAAGCTTTCTTT CASSLEVLTEAFF
TRBJ2-3 - few TRBV20-1 TGCAGTGCTAGGCCGGAGGAGCGGTTCTGGGATACGCAGTATTTT CSARPEERFWDTQYF
TRBJ2-5 TRBD2 - TRBV7-2 TGTGCCAGCGGGAAGAGGGCGGGAGGGGAGGGGGAGACCCAGTACTTC CASGKRAGGEGETQYF
TRBJ2-7 TRBD2 - TRBV6-6 TGTGCCACCGACCTAGCGGGGGGTTCCGAGCAGTACTTC CATDLAGGSEQYF
TRBJ2-5 - once TRBV5-4 TGTGCCAGCAGCTTAATTCGAGACTTCCAAGAGACCCAGTACTTC CASSLIRDFQETQYF
TRBJ2-7 - - TRBV24-1 TGTGCCACCAGTGTTCCAGGTTCGTACGAGCAGTACTTC CATSVPGSYEQYF
TRBJ2-5 TRBD2 - TRBV20-1 TGCAGTGCTAGAGCGACTAGCGGGAAAGAGACCCAGTACTTC CSARATSGKETQYF
TRBJ1-1 - - TRBV28 TGTGCCAGCAGTTTAAACTACCACACTGAAGCTTTCTTT CASSLNYHTEAFF
TRBJ2-1 - few TRBV27 TGTGCCAGCACCGTTGCGGGGCCCTACAATGAGCAGTTCTTC CASTVAGPYNEQFF
TRBJ1-4 - - TRBV15 TGTGCCACCAGCAGGGACGGAAGTGAAAAACTGTTTTTT CATSRDGSEKLFF
TRBJ1-1 TRBD1 few TRBV7-9 TGTGCCAGCAGCTTAGGGACCAGGGGGCTGCTGAACACTGAAGCTTTCTTT CASSLGTRGLLNTEAFF
TRBJ2-1 TRBD2 - TRBV6-2/TRBV6-3 TGTGCCAGCAGTTACGTTTCTAGCGGCGAGCAGTTCTTC CASSYVSSGEQFF
TRBJ2-5 TRBD2 few TRBV5-4 TGTGCCAGCAGCTTGGGACCGACTAGCGGGGGCCAAGAGACCCAGTACTTC CASSLGPTSGGQETQYF
TRBJ2-3 TRBD1 few TRBV6-5 TGTGCCAGCAAACCGGGACAGTTTACAGATACGCAGTATTTT CASKPGQFTDTQYF
TRBJ1-1 - few TRBV20-1 TGCAGTGCTAGAGGGCGACCGAATTATGAAGCTTTCTTT CSARGRPNYEAFF
TRBJ1-5 - - TRBV27 TGTGCCAGCAGGGCGGCACCGAATCAGCCCCAGCATTTT CASRAAPNQPQHF
TRBJ1-5 - - TRBV7-2 TGTGCCAGCAGCTTTTGGGGGCCCAATCAGCCCCAGCATTTT CASSFWGPNQPQHF
TRBJ1-1 - - TRBV25-1 TGTGCCAGCACCACACAGGGCACTGAAGCTTTCTTT CASTTQGTEAFF
TRBJ1-5 - - TRBV12-3/TRBV12-4 TGTGCCAGCAAGGGGTCTCTGGGCGATCAGCCCCAGCATTTT CASKGSLGDQPQHF
TRBJ1-4 - once TRBV28 TGTGCCAGTAACGGGTTTTATGCGACTAATGAAAAACTGTTTTTT CASNGFYATNEKLFF
TRBJ1-4 - - TRBV19 TGTGCCAGTAGTATCGGCAGATCTGAAAAACTGTTTTTT CASSIGRSEKLFF
TRBJ2-3 - few TRBV7-2 TGTGCCAGCAGCTTAGGGGAAGGTAGTACGCAGTATTTT CASSLGEGSTQYF
TRBJ2-1 TRBD2 - TRBV6-1 TGTGCCAGCAGTTTCCTTCCCCCCCTAGCGGGAGGCTCCTACAATGAGCAGTTCTTC CASSFLPPLAGGSYNEQFF
TRBJ1-1 - - TRBV6-8 TGTGCCAGCAGTTATAGCACCCCCAACACTGAAGCTTTCTTT CASSYSTPNTEAFF
TRBJ2-7 - - TRBV7-9 TGTGCCAGCAGCTTTGGGTCTGGCGGCGCCTACGAGCAGTACTTC CASSFGSGGAYEQYF
TRBJ1-4 TRBD1 - TRBV20-1 TGCAGTGCTAGCTTCGCACAGGGGGTGGGAAAACTGTTTTTT CSASFAQGVGKLFF
TRBJ1-2 - - TRBV25-1 TGTGCCAGCAGTTCAGGGGCCAGCTATGGCTACACCTTC CASSSGASYGYTF
TRBJ2-1 - few TRBV15 TGTGCCACCGAGGGGACAAACCAAGATGAGCAGTTCTTC CATEGTNQDEQFF
TRBJ1-6 - many TRBV7-8 TGTGCCAGCAGCTTAGCGAATTCACCCCTCCACTTT CASSLANSPLHF
TRBJ2-7 TRBD1 - TRBV7-2 TGTGCCAGCAGCGGACGGACAGGTACTACCTACGAGCAGTACTTC CASSGRTGTTYEQYF
TRBJ2-1 TRBD2 - TRBV7-2 TGTGCCAGCAGCCCCAGAGTTAGCGGGAACAATGAGCAGTTCTTC CASSPRVSGNNEQFF
TRBJ1-4 - - TRBV7-3 TGTGCCAGCAGCCCCTTAGGGGGAGGTGAAAAACTGTTTTTT CASSPLGGGEKLFF
TRBJ2-5 TRBD2 few TRBV10-3 TGTGCCATCAGTGAGTTGGCGGGAGAAGAGACCCAGTACTTC CAISELAGEETQYF
TRBJ2-7 TRBD1 few TRBV5-4 TGTGCCAGCAGCCCGGACAGGTCGAACTACGAGCAGTACTTC CASSPDRSNYEQYF